The source of this T cell receptor beta chain is a study of T cells in Graves' hyperthyroidism and ophthalmopathy. Regions amplified from RNA transcripts were the TCR beta CDR3 regions. An initial round of RT-PCR targeting the TCR CDR3 relied on the HTBI primer set. From the multiplex PCR reads, TCRdb called clonotypes with MiXCR, one entry per CDR3 protein. Of 380,000 or so distinct CDR3 sequences detected, 19% appear once; the ten largest clones hold around 4%. General study results and limits: The blood repertoire included most of the expanded thyroid clonotypes above 0.001.

At least ten counts were recorded for this clonotype. Its matching antigen is unknown. Hyperthyroidism patients were newly diagnosed, had disease duration under 2 months, and were aged 18 to 65 years. Diagnoses were made from clinical symptoms, serum measures (thyroxine and TRAb), thyroid ultrasound and orbital computed tomography. The CDR3 loop spans 19 amino acids. Germline CDR1 SGHAT, CDR2 FQDESV (reference sequence). V was shortened by 5 bases and J by 3 bases, with 26 bases between the two germline ends. The origin of this receptor is a woman under 30 with Graves' hyperthyroidism. The chain has TRBV11-1 and TRBJ2-4; weak D call: TRBD2 (7 bases). The specimen was blood. As DNA, the CDR3 is TGTGCCAGCAGCGCCCTTCCCCGGGGGGCCATAGATGGCAAAAACATTCAGTACTTC. Its translation: CASSALPRGAIDGKNIQYF. The whole variable domain, filled in from reference TRBV11-1 and TRBJ2-4, reads EAEVAQSPRYKITEKSQAVAFWCDPISGHATLYWYRQILGQGPELLVQFQDESVVDDSQLPKDRFSAERLKGVDSTLKIQPAELGDSAMYLCASSALPRGAIDGKNIQYFGAGTRLSVL.